These 30 T cell receptor beta chains were sequenced from one sample in a study of vaccination and CD4 T cells after COVID-19. Treatment indicated: approximately 9-day PBMC culture with coronavirus spike peptide pools or control peptides (ViraFEST assay). Once obtained from cultured CD4+ T cells, the DNA was sequenced using the Oncomine TCR Beta short-read assay. Each CDR3 protein gets one entry after TCRdb re-called the PCR reads with MiXCR. The data show 10,000 to 12,000 distinct CDR3 sequences, with 50% to 55% seen just once and 10% held by the top ten. Antigens of these TCRs are unknown. Specimen: CD4+ T cells from blood, cultured in vitro. Receptor source: a human donor who had recovered from COVID-19.

The rearrangement joins TRBV7-8 to TRBJ2-1, with a possible D match to TRBD2 (6 bases). CDR3 size: 15 residues. Deletions cut 2 bases from V and 7 bases from J, with 15 bases between. CDR1 is SGHVS, CDR2 FQNEAQ, per germline. CDR3 in amino acids: CASSLKVSRENEQFF. DNA for the CDR3: TGTGCCAGCAGCTTAAAGGTCTCCCGGGAGAATGAGCAGTTCTTC.

The chain combines TRBV2 with TRBJ2-2; D perhaps matches TRBD2 (6 bases). V was cut by 5 bases and J by 6 bases, with 13 bases left in between. Per germline, CDR1 SNHLY and CDR2 FYNNEI. The CDR3 has 14 amino acids. The CDR3 sequence is CASSYESGPGELFF. Written as DNA, the CDR3 is TGTGCCAGCAGTTATGAGAGCGGGCCCGGGGAGCTGTTTTTT.

V is TRBV10-3 and J is TRBJ2-1, with a tentative D call TRBD2 (6 bases). This CDR3 spans 14 amino acids. CDR1 and CDR2 (germline): ENHRY, SYGVKD. The ends were cut back, 2 bases at V and 1 base at J, with 6 bases in the middle. The CDR3 is CAISERESYNEQFF. The CDR3 DNA sequence: TGTGCCATCAGTGAGCGGGAGTCCTACAATGAGCAGTTCTTC.

The chain is built from TRBV7-2 and TRBJ2-3, with no clear D. This CDR3 region has 12 residues. V was pared by 4 bases and J by 0 bases, with 2 bases between. From germline, CDR1 is SGHTA and CDR2 FQGNSA. DNA for the CDR3: TGTGCCAGCAGCTCCAGCACAGATACGCAGTATTTT. Its protein is CASSSSTDTQYF.

This clonotype was seen a handful of times. CDR3 region: CASSSSGGTDTQYF. Here the CDR3 DNA reads TGTGCCAGCAGCTCCTCAGGGGGCACAGATACGCAGTATTTT. The chain joins TRBV7-2 to TRBJ2-3, with TRBD1 as a possible D gene (6 bases). Germline assignment: CDR1 SGHTA and CDR2 FQGNSA. This CDR3 comprises 14 residues. Trimming pared 4 bases from V and 1 base from J, leaving 9 bases between. Full variable domain (missing parts from reference TRBV7-2 and TRBJ2-3): GAGVSQSPSNKVTEKGKDVELRCDPISGHTALYWYRQSLGQGLEFLIYFQGNSAPDKSGLPSDRFSAERTGGSVSTLTIQRTQQEDSAVYLCASSSSGGTDTQYFGPGTRLTVL.

This chain joins TRBV20-1 and TRBJ2-5; no clear D. In germline, CDR1 is DFQATT, CDR2 SNEGSKA (reference sequence). The CDR3 has 16 residues. The V end lost 0 bases, the J end lost 3 bases, and 17 bases lay between the germline ends. The CDR3 here is CSARESVRQPKETQYF. CDR3 bases: TGCAGTGCTAGAGAATCGGTCAGACAACCTAAAGAGACCCAGTACTTC.

There are a few counts of this clonotype. CDR3 bases: TGTGCCAGCAGTTCGCTAGCGCAGGCTCAGTACTTC. Its translation: CASSSLAQAQYF. The chain joins TRBV27 to TRBJ2-5, with a possible D match to TRBD2 (6 bases). The germline CDR1 and CDR2 sequences are MNHEY and SMNVEV (reference sequence). V was shortened by 4 bases and J by 11 bases, with 14 bases between the two germline ends. The CDR3 is 12 amino acids.

V gene TRBV7-3 combines with J gene TRBJ2-1, with 9 bases matching TRBD2. CDR3 length: 15 residues. V shed 4 bases, J shed 7 bases, and the junction held 8 bases outside the gene matches. Germline CDR1 SGHTA, CDR2 FQGTGA. The CDR3 here is CASSSLAGVKNEQFF. The CDR3 coding sequence is TGTGCCAGCAGCTCGTTAGCGGGAGTGAAGAATGAGCAGTTCTTC.

This clonotype was counted between two and nine times. The gene calls are TRBV6-1 and TRBJ2-7, with 9 bases fitting TRBD1. The CDR3 extends over 14 amino acids. The germline V gene has CDR1 MNHNS and CDR2 SASEGT. J lost 2 bases, V lost 10 bases, and 9 bases had no gene match. The CDR3 DNA reads as TGTGCCACCGCCGGAAGGACAGGGGCCTACGAGCAGTACTTC. It translates to CATAGRTGAYEQYF.

The V and J genes are TRBV11-2 and TRBJ2-7; a possible D gene is TRBD1 (5 bases). V was pared by 4 bases and J by 3 bases, with 7 bases between. This CDR3 spans 12 amino acids. From germline, CDR1 is SGHAT and CDR2 FQNNGV. For the CDR3, the DNA is TGTGCCAGCAGCTCAGACAGCTACGAGCAGTACTTC. Residues: CASSSDSYEQYF.

The rearrangement links TRBV20-1 to TRBJ2-3, with 14 bases that match TRBD2. Germline values: CDR1 DFQATT, CDR2 SNEGSKA (reference sequence). This CDR3 is 15 amino acids long. V shed 5 bases and J 5 bases; nucleotides not matched to a gene: 6. This CDR3 reads CSALGTSGRGDTQYF. The CDR3, as DNA: TGCAGTGCTCTTGGGACTAGCGGGAGAGGAGATACGCAGTATTTT.

This clonotype was detected only a few times. The genes are TRBV20-1 and TRBJ2-7; a weak D match, TRBD1 (5 bases). The V end lost 0 bases, the J end lost 0 bases, and 12 bases lay between the germline ends. The CDR3 totals 15 residues. From germline, CDR1 is DFQATT and CDR2 SNEGSKA (reference sequence). CDR3 in amino acids: CSARDSAGNSYEQYF. CDR3 sequence (DNA): TGCAGTGCTAGAGATTCTGCAGGGAACTCCTACGAGCAGTACTTC.

Only a few counts were recorded for this clonotype. V is TRBV7-8 and J is TRBJ2-2; weak D call: TRBD2 (5 bases). The CDR3 spans 15 residues. Trimming left V 4 bases short and J 4 bases short, with 13 bases between. Germline V gene sequence: CDR1 SGHVS, CDR2 FQNEAQ. The CDR3 nucleotides read TGTGCCAGCAGCTACTTCTACGGAGGCACCGGGGAGCTGTTTTTT. Translated, it gives CASSYFYGGTGELFF.

This chain connects TRBV7-8 to TRBJ1-1, with no clear D. Trimming shortened V by 5 bases and J by 1 base, and 11 bases separated the two germline ends. Germline V CDR1 and CDR2: SGHVS, FQNEAQ. The CDR3 contains 14 residues. CDR3 loop: CASSPPFPNTEAFF. For the CDR3, the DNA is TGTGCCAGCAGCCCCCCTTTCCCGAACACTGAAGCTTTCTTT.

V and J are TRBV6-1 and TRBJ2-5, with D unresolved. The V and J ends lost 10 bases and 3 bases respectively, with 27 bases between them. The CDR3 runs 17 residues. Germline V gene lookup returns CDR1 MNHNS and CDR2 SASEGT. This CDR3 reads CATLGPPGQKMEETQYF. The CDR3 DNA is TGTGCCACCCTCGGTCCCCCAGGTCAGAAGATGGAAGAGACCCAGTACTTC.

This clonotype was picked up a small number of times. The rearrangement links TRBV19 to TRBJ1-2; no clear D. The germline V gene encodes CDR1 LNHDA and CDR2 SQIVND (reference sequence). CDR3 length: 14 amino acids. Trimming stripped 7 bases from V and 1 base from J, with 13 bases between. The CDR3 bases are TGTGCCAGTAATGAAGGGAATGTTAACTATGGCTACACCTTC. Protein: CASNEGNVNYGYTF.

The chain employs TRBV20-1 and TRBJ2-2; TRBD2 aligns across 10 bases. The length of the CDR3 is 15 residues. V shed 0 bases, J shed 3 bases, and the junction held 1 base outside the gene matches. Looked up from germline, CDR1 is DFQATT and CDR2 is SNEGSKA (reference sequence). The CDR3 sequence: CSARDLAGDTGELFF. The CDR3 DNA is TGCAGTGCTAGAGATCTAGCGGGAGACACCGGGGAGCTGTTTTTT.

The rearrangement uses TRBV14 and TRBJ1-5; no clear D gene. This CDR3 is built from 13 residues. V dropped 4 bases and J dropped 6 bases, with 10 bases sitting between them. Germline V gene lookup returns CDR1 SGHDN and CDR2 FVKESK. The CDR3 is CASSLGPSQPQHF. The CDR3 coding sequence is TGTGCCAGCAGCCTCGGACCGTCTCAGCCCCAGCATTTT.

The sample holds a few counts of this clonotype. The chain recombines TRBV24-1 with TRBJ2-1; 8 nucleotides line up with TRBD1. The length of the CDR3 is 15 residues. CDR1 is KGHDR and CDR2 is SFDVKD in the germline V gene. V dropped 7 bases and J dropped 5; count of bases not matched to a gene: 9. CDR3 nucleotide sequence: TGTGCCACCAGCACTGGACAGGGAATCCACAATGAGCAGTTCTTC. It yields the protein CATSTGQGIHNEQFF.

V and J are TRBV20-1 and TRBJ1-5; 8 nucleotides line up with TRBD1. The trim removed 3 bases at V and 4 bases at J, leaving 8 bases unmatched. Germline V gene data show CDR1 as DFQATT and CDR2 as SNEGSKA (reference sequence). The CDR3 runs to 15 residues. CDR3 DNA: TGCAGTGCTAGGACTACGGGACAGGTTAATCAGCCCCAGCATTTT. Protein: CSARTTGQVNQPQHF.

The chain carries TRBV20-1 and TRBJ2-1; no firm D call. The CDR3 contains 12 residues. From germline, CDR1 is DFQATT and CDR2 SNEGSKA (reference sequence). With 6 bases removed from V and 0 bases from J, the gap between germline ends came to 6 bases. CDR3 sequence reads: CSAVPSYNEQFF. The CDR3 DNA sequence: TGCAGTGCGGTTCCCTCCTACAATGAGCAGTTCTTC.

This clonotype was seen a few times. V usage is TRBV20-1 and J usage is TRBJ2-7; perhaps TRBD1 as D (5 bases). The CDR3 contains 11 residues. V was cut by 7 bases and J by 0 bases, with 7 bases left in between. Germline V gives CDR1 DFQATT, CDR2 SNEGSKA (reference sequence). CDR3 region: CSVGASYEQYF. CDR3 coding DNA: TGCAGTGTTGGGGCCTCCTACGAGCAGTACTTC.

The chain links TRBV7-8 to TRBJ2-2, with 11 bases matching TRBD2. This CDR3 spans 21 amino acids. Germline CDR1 SGHVS, CDR2 FQNEAQ. V lost 5 bases to trimming and J lost 1 base; unmatched junction nucleotides: 18. CDR3 nucleotide sequence: TGTGCCAGCAGCCTTAGGGCGGCTGGTAGCGGGAGGGCCTTGAACACCGGGGAGCTGTTTTTT. Translated: CASSLRAAGSGRALNTGELFF.

This sequence joins TRBV6-2 or TRBV6-3 and TRBJ2-3; 7 nucleotides align to TRBD2. V lost 0 bases, J lost 2 bases, and 2 bases stayed unmatched. CDR3 size: 15 residues. Germline CDR1 and CDR2: MNHEY and SVGEGT. DNA of the CDR3: TGTGCCAGCAGTTACTCTAGCGGGCACACAGATACGCAGTATTTT. Amino acid sequence: CASSYSSGHTDTQYF.

This rearrangement joins TRBV20-1 to TRBJ1-1, with 11 bases fitting TRBD1. Germline V gene lookup returns CDR1 DFQATT and CDR2 SNEGSKA (reference sequence). V lost 0 bases, J lost 6 bases, and 9 bases stayed unmatched. CDR3 length: 16 residues. The CDR3 region is CSARDSGTGGVSEAFF. In DNA form, the CDR3 reads TGCAGTGCTAGAGACTCTGGGACAGGGGGAGTTTCTGAAGCTTTCTTT.

The chain carries TRBV6-1 and TRBJ2-3; D possibly corresponds to TRBD1 (6 bases). Germline assignment: CDR1 MNHNS and CDR2 SASEGT. The CDR3 sequence is 15 residues long. Trimming pared 4 bases from V and 4 bases from J, leaving 15 bases between. In DNA form, the CDR3 reads TGTGCCAGCAGTGGATACAGGGCAGGCGCAGATACGCAGTATTTT. Amino acids: CASSGYRAGADTQYF.

The CDR3 loop reads CSASDFRLRNTEAFF. As DNA, the CDR3 is TGCAGTGCTAGTGACTTCCGACTTAGGAACACTGAAGCTTTCTTT. The V and J genes are TRBV20-1 and TRBJ1-1; unclear D gene. The CDR3 consists of 15 residues. Germline CDR1 DFQATT, CDR2 SNEGSKA (reference sequence). Trimming took 3 bases from V and 1 from J, leaving 15 bases between them.

The chain has TRBV7-8 and TRBJ2-1; D gene unclear. Trimming took 0 bases from V and 5 from J, leaving 8 bases between them. This CDR3 has 14 residues. The germline V gene has CDR1 SGHVS and CDR2 FQNEAQ. CDR3 loop: CASSLAVSHNEQFF. The CDR3 coding sequence is TGTGCCAGCAGCTTAGCGGTCAGCCACAATGAGCAGTTCTTC. The full variable domain, in which reference TRBV7-8 and TRBJ2-1 provide the parts outside the CDR3, is GAGVSQSPRYKVAKRGQDVALRCDPISGHVSLFWYQQALGQGPEFLTYFQNEAQLDKSGLPSDRFFAERPEGSVSTLKIQRTQQEDSAVYLCASSLAVSHNEQFFGPGTRLTVL.

This clonotype has a handful of counts. V is TRBV6-1 and J is TRBJ2-7; D unresolved. V gave up 8 bases and J gave up 3 bases, with 8 bases separating them. From germline, CDR1 is MNHNS and CDR2 SASEGT. The CDR3 consists of 11 residues. The CDR3 sequence is CASGQNYEQYF. CDR3 DNA sequence: TGTGCCAGCGGGCAGAACTACGAGCAGTACTTC.

The rearrangement uses TRBV6-1 and TRBJ2-5; TRBD2 aligns across 10 bases. CDR3 length: 15 amino acids. Germline values: CDR1 MNHNS, CDR2 SASEGT. With V trimmed by 3 bases and J by 2 bases, 3 bases remained unmatched. CDR3 sequence (DNA): TGTGCCAGCAGTGATTTAGCGGGAGGACAAGAGACCCAGTACTTC. Its protein is CASSDLAGGQETQYF.